This T cell receptor (beta chain) was sequenced for a study of STAT5B mutations in CD4+ large granular lymphocyte leukemia. Study-level points and caveats: Main leukemic clonotypes were patient-specific, but roughly 26% appeared at low frequency elsewhere. 8/27 top patient clones versus 2/35 control clones were TRBV06-family.

Buffy coats from healthy blood donors served as controls. In the study's own analysis: A productive frequency of 2.59 x 10-5 was the lowest detectable. This table comes from immunoSEQ multiplex PCR, and its TCRdb copy is limited to in-frame clones, with some not included. From that table come the V and J calls and clone size; the DNA was used to work out D and trimming. The data contain approximately 20,000 clones, 65% to 80% of them singletons. A remark on this clone: Antigen unknown. One end of the junction fails to match germline, which may point to a read error.

CDR3 length: 17 amino acids. Germline CDR1 and CDR2: SSHAT and FNYEAQ (reference sequence). The chain carries TRBV7-7 and TRBJ2-3; no clear D gene. The clonotype was recovered from a human donor in good health. Sequencing input: CD4+ T cells from blood buffy coats. Written as DNA, the CDR3 is TGTGCTAGCAGCTTAGCAGTGCAGCGCTACTGCACAGATACGCAGTATTTT. It is translated as CASSLAVQRYCTDTQYF.